This T cell receptor beta chain appears in the sequencing data of a study of T cell changes during pregnancy in multiple sclerosis. Trimming stripped 0 bases from V and 10 bases from J, with 10 bases between. In germline, CDR1 is MNHEY, CDR2 SVGAGI. CDR3 length equals 13 residues. Sequencing used immunoSEQ multiplex PCR; TCRdb keeps in-frame clones, though not all of them. This sample yields tens of thousands of clones, of which approximately 95% are seen a single time; more than 0.8% belongs to the top ten. This specimen was peripheral blood, taken in the first trimester of pregnancy. The receptor was isolated from a female donor with multiple sclerosis, enrolled in a pregnancy study. V usage is TRBV6-5 and J usage is TRBJ2-1, with D possibly matching TRBD1 (6 bases). The CDR3 region has the DNA TGTGCCAGCAGTTACTCTACAGGGAACGAGCAGTTCTTC. This translates into CASSYSTGNEQFF.